This T cell receptor beta chain derives from a study of control samples from healthy donors and cancer patients. The V and J ends lost 4 bases and 0 bases, in that order; junction bases with no gene match: 7. Germline CDR1 and CDR2: LGHDT and YNNKEL (reference sequence). The CDR3 consists of 18 residues. This table comes from immunoSEQ multiplex PCR, and its TCRdb copy is limited to in-frame clones, with some not included. The sample yields under 450,000 clones, over 75% seen once. The origin of this receptor is a middle-aged man with head and neck cancer. The chain combines TRBV3-1 (or the pseudogene TRBV3-2) with TRBJ2-7; 15 bases match TRBD2. What was sequenced was PBMCs. Written as DNA, the CDR3 is TGTGCCAGCAGCCGGGGACTAGCGGGAGGTACGAGCTCCTACGAGCAGTACTTC. This sequence encodes CASSRGLAGGTSSYEQYF.